This T cell receptor (beta chain) was captured by sequencing in a study of blood T cells in healthy people across ages. A second roughly 7 to 11 cycle PCR used barcoded and J-beta primers. Through a template-switch adaptor with 12 random nucleotides, each cDNA molecule received a tag. TCRdb re-analysed the 5' RACE reads in MiXCR, keeping a single row per CDR3 protein. The sample has 550,000 to 600,000 distinct CDR3 sequences, 27% seen once. There were healthy Caucasian individuals from Russia, aged 6 to 90, serving as donors. A note on this clonotype: Antigen specificity is unknown.

Study observations and caveats: Naive and antigen-experienced cells could not be conclusively compared, given unsorted PBMCs.

The CDR3 is 21 residues long. Input material: blood. The rearrangement joins TRBV21-1 to TRBJ2-3; the table's D gene call, TRBD2, was not cross checked with the DNA. TRBV21-1 is designated a pseudogene. This clonotype was obtained from a woman in her sixties or seventies in good health. CDR3: CASSRDPGTSGGVCPRSTQYF. CDR3 nucleotides: TGTGCCAGCAGCAGAGATCCCGGGACTAGCGGGGGGGTGTGCCCACGGTCTACGCAGTATTTT.